This T cell receptor (beta chain) originates from a study of blood T cells in healthy people across ages. Across the study: Template switching recovered approximately one barcoded beta molecule for every two T cells.

It was with a sample-barcoded 5' primer and a J-beta primer mix that a second PCR of about 6 to 12 cycles was run. Each CDR3 protein is one row after TCRdb ran MiXCR on the 5' RACE reads. The table has 700,000 to 850,000 distinct CDR3 sequences, about 34% seen once. Extractions gave at least 6 micrograms of total RNA per sample. This clonotype was seen only a few times. V was trimmed by 4 bases and J by 0 bases, leaving 14 bases between them. Germline V gene lookup returns CDR1 SGHKS and CDR2 YYEKEE (reference sequence). This CDR3 contains 17 residues. The genes are TRBV5-5 and TRBJ1-6; D is possibly TRBD1 (5 bases). The sample was blood. The sequence was obtained from a man younger than 35 in good health. Written as DNA, the CDR3 is TGTGCCAGCAGCCCGGGACCCACGAGCTCCTATAATTCACCCCTCCACTTT. Its translation is CASSPGPTSSYNSPLHF.